The TCR beta chain described here comes from a study of regulatory T cells in long-lasting Graves disease. Time point noted: persistent/refractory GD, antithyroid drugs over 5 years with positive TRAb. Scientists built the TCR library using RNA that was extracted from PBMCs. Germline CDR1 is SGHTA and CDR2 is FQGNSA. The CDR3 is 13 amino acids. V lost 3 bases to trimming and J lost 1 base, with 6 bases between them. In its sample, this clonotype was seen many times. Construction of TCR beta libraries relied on iRepertoire HTBI primers and on Arm-PCR targeting CDR3 regions. In TCRdb, the multiplex PCR reads were re-called with MiXCR into one record per CDR3 protein. Here the sample spans roughly 500,000 distinct CDR3 sequences, roughly 22% being singletons.

The receptor's source is a female donor with Graves disease. The sample in question was peripheral blood mononuclear cells (PBMCs), obtained when the disease was refractory, from a patient treated with antithyroid drugs. The V call is TRBV7-2, the J call TRBJ2-5, with unresolved D. CDR3 sequence: CASSFDFQETQYF. The CDR3 nucleotides read TGTGCCAGCAGCTTCGACTTCCAAGAGACCCAGTACTTC.